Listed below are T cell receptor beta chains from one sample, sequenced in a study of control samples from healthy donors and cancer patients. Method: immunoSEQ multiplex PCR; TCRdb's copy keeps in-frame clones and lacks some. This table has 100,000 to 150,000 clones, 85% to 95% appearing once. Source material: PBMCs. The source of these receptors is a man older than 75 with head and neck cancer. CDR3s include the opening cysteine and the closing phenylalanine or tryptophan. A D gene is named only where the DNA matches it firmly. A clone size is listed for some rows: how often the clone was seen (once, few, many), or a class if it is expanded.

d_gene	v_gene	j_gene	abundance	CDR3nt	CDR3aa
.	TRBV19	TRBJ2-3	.	TGTGCCAGTAGTAAGATAGGAGGGTCCACAGATACGCAGTATTTT	CASSKIGGSTDTQYF
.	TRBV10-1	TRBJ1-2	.	TGCGCCAGCAGTGAGACAAGTAACTATGGCTACACCTTC	CASSETSNYGYTF
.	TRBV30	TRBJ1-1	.	TGTGCCTGGAGTCCCAGGACAGTCTTGATCACTTTCTTT	CAWSPRTVLITFF
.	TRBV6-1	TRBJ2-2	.	TGTGCCAGCAGTGATTTTCCAGGAGCGTTTACCGGGGAGCTGTTTTTT	CASSDFPGAFTGELFF
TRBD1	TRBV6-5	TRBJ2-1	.	TGTGCCAGCAGTTACGTGCGACAGGGGAACTACAATGAGCAGTTCTTC	CASSYVRQGNYNEQFF
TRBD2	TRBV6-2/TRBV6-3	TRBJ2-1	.	TGTGCCAGCAGTCTATTAGCGGGACTTTACAATGAGCAGTTCTTC	CASSLLAGLYNEQFF
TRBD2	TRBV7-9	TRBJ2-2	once	TGTGCCAGCAGCTTGAAGCGGGGGGGGGACACCGGGGAGCTGTTTTTT	CASSLKRGGDTGELFF
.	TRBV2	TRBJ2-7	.	TGTGCCAGCAGGGGGGGGGACATTTCCTACGAGCAGTACTTC	CASRGGDISYEQYF
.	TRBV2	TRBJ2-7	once	TGTGCCAGCAGTGACAGGGGCAGGGACTCCTACGAGCAGTACTTC	CASSDRGRDSYEQYF
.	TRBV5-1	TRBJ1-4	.	TGCGCCAGCAGGGCCTCCTCCGATGAAAAACTGTTTTTT	CASRASSDEKLFF
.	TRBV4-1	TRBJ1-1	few	TGCGCCAGCAGCCAAGGTCAGGGGACTGAAGCTTTCTTT	CASSQGQGTEAFF
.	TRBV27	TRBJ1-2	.	TGTGCCAGCAGTCCTACCATCCGTTTCGGCTACACCTTC	CASSPTIRFGYTF
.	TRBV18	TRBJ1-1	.	TGTGCCAGCTCACCGAGGGCAGTGGGGGACACTGAAGCTTTCTTT	CASSPRAVGDTEAFF
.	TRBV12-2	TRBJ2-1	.	TGTGCAAGTCGCTTAATACGAAGGGCTAGCGGGGGTCAGAGCTCCGGCTACAATGAGCAGTTCTTC	CASRLIRRASGGQSSGYNEQFF
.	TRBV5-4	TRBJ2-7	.	TGTGCCAGCAGCCAGAGGGGGGGGTCCTACGAGCAGTACTTC	CASSQRGGSYEQYF
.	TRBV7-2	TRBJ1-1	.	TGTGCCAGCAGCCCCAGGACAGTTGGTGAAGCTTTCTTT	CASSPRTVGEAFF
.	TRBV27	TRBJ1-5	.	TGTGCCAGCAGTTTGAGTCTGATTAATCAGCCCCAGCATTTT	CASSLSLINQPQHF
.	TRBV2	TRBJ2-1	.	TGTGCCAGCACCCGGGACGCCAACAATGAGCAGTTCTTC	CASTRDANNEQFF
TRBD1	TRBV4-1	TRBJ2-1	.	TGCGCCAGCAGCCTCGGACAGGGGAGGGTAAATGAGCAGTTCTTC	CASSLGQGRVNEQFF
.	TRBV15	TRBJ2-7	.	TGTGCCACCATGAGTGGGTCGGAGTACGAGCAGTACTTC	CATMSGSEYEQYF
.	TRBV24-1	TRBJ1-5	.	TGTGCCACCAGTGATGGGGGGCGGGCCCAGCATTTT	CATSDGGRAQHF
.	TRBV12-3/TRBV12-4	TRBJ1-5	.	TGTGCCAGCAGTTTTGGGCAGAGTCAGCCCCAGCATTTT	CASSFGQSQPQHF
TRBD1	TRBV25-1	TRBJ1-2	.	TGTGCCAGCAGTCCTCGGGACAGTAACTATGGCTACACCTTC	CASSPRDSNYGYTF
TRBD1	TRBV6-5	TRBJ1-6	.	TGTGCCAGCAAGGGGACAGAATATAATTCACCCCTCCACTTT	CASKGTEYNSPLHF
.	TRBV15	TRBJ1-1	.	TGTGCCACCAGCAGGGTACGGACTGAAGCTTTCTTT	CATSRVRTEAFF
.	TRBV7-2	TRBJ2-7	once	TGTGCCAGCAGCTTATCCCCAGGGACCTACGAGCAGTACTTC	CASSLSPGTYEQYF
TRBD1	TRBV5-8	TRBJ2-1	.	TGTGCCAGCAGCCGGTCCCGGGACAGGTCTTTGGGCTTCAATGAGCAGTTCTTC	CASSRSRDRSLGFNEQFF
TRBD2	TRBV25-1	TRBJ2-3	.	TGTGCCAGCAGTGAATATACGGGAGGGAGGACAGATACGCAGTATTTT	CASSEYTGGRTDTQYF
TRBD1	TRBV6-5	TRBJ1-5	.	TGTGCTAGCAGCCGACAGGGGGCTAGCAATCAGCCCCAGCATTTT	CASSRQGASNQPQHF
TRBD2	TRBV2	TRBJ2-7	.	TGTGCCAGCAGTGATAGCGGGGGGACCTACGAGCAGTACTTC	CASSDSGGTYEQYF
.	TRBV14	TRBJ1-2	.	TGTGCCAGCAGCCAATTCTACGGGACGCAGGATGGCTACACCTTC	CASSQFYGTQDGYTF
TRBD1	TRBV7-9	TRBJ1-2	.	TGTGCCAGCAGTAATGGGGTCCGGACAGGGGCACGTAACGGCTACACCTTC	CASSNGVRTGARNGYTF
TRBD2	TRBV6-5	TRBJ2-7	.	TGTGCCAGCAGGGGAACTAGCGGGGGAGCCTACGAGCAGTACTTC	CASRGTSGGAYEQYF
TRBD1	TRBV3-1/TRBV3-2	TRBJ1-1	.	TGTGCCAGCAGCCCCCGGGGCGGGACAGCAGCTTTCTTT	CASSPRGGTAAFF
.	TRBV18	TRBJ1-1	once	TGTGCCAGCTCACCCCCGAGTCGGACAGACACTGAAGCTTTCTTT	CASSPPSRTDTEAFF
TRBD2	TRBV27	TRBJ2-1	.	TGTGCCAGCAGCGAGGGACTAGTCTACAATGAGCAGTTCTTC	CASSEGLVYNEQFF
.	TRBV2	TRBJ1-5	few	TGTGCCAGCACCCGGCAGGTCAATCAGCCCCAGCATTTT	CASTRQVNQPQHF
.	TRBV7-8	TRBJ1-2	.	TGTGCCAGCAGCTTAGGGGGAGCCTACTATGGCTACACCTTC	CASSLGGAYYGYTF
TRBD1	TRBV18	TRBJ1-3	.	TGTGCCAGCTCACTCCGGGCCCTTCGACAGGGAGTCTCTGGAAACACCATATATTTT	CASSLRALRQGVSGNTIYF
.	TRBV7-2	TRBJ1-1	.	TGTGCCAGCAGCTATTTTCCGCGCGGGGGCCTGAACACTGAAGCTTTCTTT	CASSYFPRGGLNTEAFF
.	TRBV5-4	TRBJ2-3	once	TGTGCCAGCAGCTTACGGAGTGGGGGGACCACAGATACGCAGTATTTT	CASSLRSGGTTDTQYF
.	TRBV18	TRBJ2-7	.	TGTGCCAGCTCACCAGGCAGCACTTACTACGAGCAGTACTTC	CASSPGSTYYEQYF
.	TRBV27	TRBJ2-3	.	TGTGCCAGCAGTTTATTCAAAACGTACACAGATACGCAGTATTTT	CASSLFKTYTDTQYF
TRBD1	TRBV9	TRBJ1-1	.	TGTGCCAGCAGCGCCGACAGGGGGAACACTGAAGCTTTCTTT	CASSADRGNTEAFF
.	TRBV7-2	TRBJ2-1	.	TGTGCCAGCAGCTTAAAACGTTACTACAATGAGCAGTTCTTC	CASSLKRYYNEQFF
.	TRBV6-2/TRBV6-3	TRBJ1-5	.	TGTGCCAGCAGTTACGAGATCGGGGGCCTGAATAGCAATCAGCCCCAGCATTTT	CASSYEIGGLNSNQPQHF
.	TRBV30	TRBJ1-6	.	TGTGCCTGGAGTTTGGACAGTCTTAGCTCCTATAATTCACCCCTCCACTTT	CAWSLDSLSSYNSPLHF
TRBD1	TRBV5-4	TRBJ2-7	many	TGTGCCAGCAGCTTAGGACAGGGAAGCTACGAGCAGTACTTC	CASSLGQGSYEQYF
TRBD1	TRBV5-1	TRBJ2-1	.	TGCGCCAGCAGCCCCGGGACAGACAATGAGCAGTTCTTC	CASSPGTDNEQFF
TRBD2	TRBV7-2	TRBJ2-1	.	TGTGCCAGCAGGCCGCCGGGACTAGCGGACAATGAGCAGTTCTTC	CASRPPGLADNEQFF
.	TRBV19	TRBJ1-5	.	TGTGCCAGTAGTCCTTTCGCCGGGGGGTCCAGTCAGCCCCAGCATTTT	CASSPFAGGSSQPQHF
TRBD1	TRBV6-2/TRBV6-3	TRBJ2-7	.	TGTGCCAGCAGCTGGGGACAGGGGGTCGACGAGCAGTACTTC	CASSWGQGVDEQYF
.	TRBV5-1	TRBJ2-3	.	TGCGCCAGCAGCTTGTCTAGCGAGCATACGCAGTATTTT	CASSLSSEHTQYF
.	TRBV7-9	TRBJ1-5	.	TGTGCCAGCAGCTTAGGGCAGGCCAACCGCAATCAGCCCCAGCATTTT	CASSLGQANRNQPQHF